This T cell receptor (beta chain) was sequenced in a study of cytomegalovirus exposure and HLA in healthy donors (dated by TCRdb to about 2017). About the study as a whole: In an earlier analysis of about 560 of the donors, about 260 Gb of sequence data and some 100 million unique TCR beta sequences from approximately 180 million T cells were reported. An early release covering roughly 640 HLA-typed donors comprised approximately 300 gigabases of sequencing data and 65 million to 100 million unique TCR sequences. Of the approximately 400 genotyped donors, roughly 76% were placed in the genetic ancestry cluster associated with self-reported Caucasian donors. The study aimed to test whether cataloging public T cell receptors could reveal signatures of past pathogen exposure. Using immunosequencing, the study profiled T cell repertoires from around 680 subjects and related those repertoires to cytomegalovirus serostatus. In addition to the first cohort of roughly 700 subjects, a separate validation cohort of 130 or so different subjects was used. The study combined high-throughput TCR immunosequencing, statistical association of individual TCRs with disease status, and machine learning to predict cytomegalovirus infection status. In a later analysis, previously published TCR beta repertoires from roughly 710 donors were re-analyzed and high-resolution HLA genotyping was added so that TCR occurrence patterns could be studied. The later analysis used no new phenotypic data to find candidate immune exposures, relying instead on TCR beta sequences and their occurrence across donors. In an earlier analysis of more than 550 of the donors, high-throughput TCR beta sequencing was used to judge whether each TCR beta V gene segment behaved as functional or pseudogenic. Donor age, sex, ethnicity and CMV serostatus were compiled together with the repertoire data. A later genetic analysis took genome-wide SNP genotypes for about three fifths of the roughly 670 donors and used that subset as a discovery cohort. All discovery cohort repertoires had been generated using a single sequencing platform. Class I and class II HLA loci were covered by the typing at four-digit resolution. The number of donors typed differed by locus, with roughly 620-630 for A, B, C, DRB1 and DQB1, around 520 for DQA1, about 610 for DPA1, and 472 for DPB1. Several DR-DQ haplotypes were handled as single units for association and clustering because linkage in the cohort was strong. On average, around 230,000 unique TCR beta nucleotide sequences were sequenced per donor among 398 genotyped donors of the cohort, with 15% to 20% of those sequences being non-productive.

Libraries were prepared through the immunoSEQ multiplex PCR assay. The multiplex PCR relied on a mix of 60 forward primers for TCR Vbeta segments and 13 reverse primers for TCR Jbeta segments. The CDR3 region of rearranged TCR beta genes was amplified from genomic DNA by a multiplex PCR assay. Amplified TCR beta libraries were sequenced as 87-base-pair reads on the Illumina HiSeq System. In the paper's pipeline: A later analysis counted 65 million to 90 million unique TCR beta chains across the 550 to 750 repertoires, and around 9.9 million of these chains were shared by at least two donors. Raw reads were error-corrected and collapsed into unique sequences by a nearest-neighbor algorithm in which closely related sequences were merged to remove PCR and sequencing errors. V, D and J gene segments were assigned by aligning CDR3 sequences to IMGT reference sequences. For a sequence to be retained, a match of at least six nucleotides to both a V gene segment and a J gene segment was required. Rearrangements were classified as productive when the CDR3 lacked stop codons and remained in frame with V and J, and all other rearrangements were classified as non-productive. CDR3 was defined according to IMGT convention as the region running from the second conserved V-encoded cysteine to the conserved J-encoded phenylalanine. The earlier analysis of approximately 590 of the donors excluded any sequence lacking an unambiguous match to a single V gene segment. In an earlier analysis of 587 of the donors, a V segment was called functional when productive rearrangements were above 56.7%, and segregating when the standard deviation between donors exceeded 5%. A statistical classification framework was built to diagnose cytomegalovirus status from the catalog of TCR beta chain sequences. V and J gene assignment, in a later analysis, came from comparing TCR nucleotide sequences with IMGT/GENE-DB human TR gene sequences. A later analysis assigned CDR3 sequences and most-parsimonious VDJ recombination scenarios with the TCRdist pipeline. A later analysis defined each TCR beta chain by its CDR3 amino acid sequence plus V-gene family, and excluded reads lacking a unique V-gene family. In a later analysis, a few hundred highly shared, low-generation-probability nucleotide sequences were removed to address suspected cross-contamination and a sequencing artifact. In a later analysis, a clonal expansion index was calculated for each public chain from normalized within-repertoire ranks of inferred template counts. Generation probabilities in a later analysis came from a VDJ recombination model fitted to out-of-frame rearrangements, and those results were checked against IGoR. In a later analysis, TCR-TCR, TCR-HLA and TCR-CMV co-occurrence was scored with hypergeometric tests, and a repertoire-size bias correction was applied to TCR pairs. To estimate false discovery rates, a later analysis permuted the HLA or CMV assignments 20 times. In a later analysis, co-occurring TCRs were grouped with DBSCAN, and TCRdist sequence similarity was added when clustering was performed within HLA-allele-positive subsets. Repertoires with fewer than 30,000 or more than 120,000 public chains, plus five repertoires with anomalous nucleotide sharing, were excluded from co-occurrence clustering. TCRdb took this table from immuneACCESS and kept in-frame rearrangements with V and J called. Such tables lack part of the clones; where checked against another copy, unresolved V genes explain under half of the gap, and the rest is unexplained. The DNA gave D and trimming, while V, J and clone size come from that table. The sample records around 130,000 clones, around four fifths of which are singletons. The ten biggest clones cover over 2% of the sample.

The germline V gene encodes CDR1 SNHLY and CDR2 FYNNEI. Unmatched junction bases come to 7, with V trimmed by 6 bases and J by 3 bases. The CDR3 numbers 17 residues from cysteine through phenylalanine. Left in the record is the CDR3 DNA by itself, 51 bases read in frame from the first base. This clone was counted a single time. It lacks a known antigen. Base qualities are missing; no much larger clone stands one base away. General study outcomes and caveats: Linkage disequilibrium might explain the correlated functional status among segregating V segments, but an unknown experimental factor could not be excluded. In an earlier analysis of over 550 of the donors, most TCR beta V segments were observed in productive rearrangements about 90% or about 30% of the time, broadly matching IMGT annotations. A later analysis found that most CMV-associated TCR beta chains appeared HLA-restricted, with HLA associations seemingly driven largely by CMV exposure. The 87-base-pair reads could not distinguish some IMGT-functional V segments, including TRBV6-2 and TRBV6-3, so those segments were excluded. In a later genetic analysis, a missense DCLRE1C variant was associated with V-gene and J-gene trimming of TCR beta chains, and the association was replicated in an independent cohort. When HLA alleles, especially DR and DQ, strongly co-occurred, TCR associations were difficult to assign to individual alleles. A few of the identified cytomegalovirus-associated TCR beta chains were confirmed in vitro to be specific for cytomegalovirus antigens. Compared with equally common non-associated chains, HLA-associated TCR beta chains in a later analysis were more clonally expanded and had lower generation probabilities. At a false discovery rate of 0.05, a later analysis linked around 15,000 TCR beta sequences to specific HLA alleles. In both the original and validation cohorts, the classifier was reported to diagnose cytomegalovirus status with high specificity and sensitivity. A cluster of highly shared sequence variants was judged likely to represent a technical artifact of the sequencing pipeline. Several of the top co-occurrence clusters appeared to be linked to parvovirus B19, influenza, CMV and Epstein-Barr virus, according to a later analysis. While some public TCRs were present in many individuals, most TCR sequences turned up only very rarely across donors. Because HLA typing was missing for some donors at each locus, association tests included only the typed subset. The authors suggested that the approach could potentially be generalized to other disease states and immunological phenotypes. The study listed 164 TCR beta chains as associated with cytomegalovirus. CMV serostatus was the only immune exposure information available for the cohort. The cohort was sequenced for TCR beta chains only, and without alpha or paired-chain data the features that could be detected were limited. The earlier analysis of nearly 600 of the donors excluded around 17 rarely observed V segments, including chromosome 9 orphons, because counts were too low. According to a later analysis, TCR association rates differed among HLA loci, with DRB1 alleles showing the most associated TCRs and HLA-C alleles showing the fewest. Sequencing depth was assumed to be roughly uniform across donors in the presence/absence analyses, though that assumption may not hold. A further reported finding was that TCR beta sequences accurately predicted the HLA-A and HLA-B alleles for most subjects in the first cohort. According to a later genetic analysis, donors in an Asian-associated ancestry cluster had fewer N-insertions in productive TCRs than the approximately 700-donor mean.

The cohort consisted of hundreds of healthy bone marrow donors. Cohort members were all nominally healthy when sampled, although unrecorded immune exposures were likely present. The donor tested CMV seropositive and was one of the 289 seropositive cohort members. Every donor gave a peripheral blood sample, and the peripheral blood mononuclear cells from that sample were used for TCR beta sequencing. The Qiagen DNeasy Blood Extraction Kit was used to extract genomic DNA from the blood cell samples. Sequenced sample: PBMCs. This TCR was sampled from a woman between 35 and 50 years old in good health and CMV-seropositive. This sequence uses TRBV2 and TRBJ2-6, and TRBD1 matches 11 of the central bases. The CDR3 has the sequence CASSDWTGGRGANVLTF. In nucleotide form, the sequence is TGTGCCAGCAGCGACTGGACAGGGGGCCGTGGGGCCAACGTCCTGACTTTC.